This T cell receptor (beta chain) comes out of a study of blood T cell repertoires in COVID-19. The table came from immunoSEQ multiplex PCR; TCRdb's copy has only in-frame clones and leaves some out. In the table there are tens of thousands of clones, 70% to 90% of which are singletons. With 4 bases clipped from V and 5 bases from J, the junction kept 3 bases outside the gene matches. The germline V gene has CDR1 SNHLY and CDR2 FYNNEI. The CDR3 is 13 amino acids. The J gene is TRBJ2-3, the V gene TRBV2; 7 bases line up with TRBD2. Sequencing was done on a sample of peripheral blood. The sequence was collected from a human donor in a cohort sampled during active COVID-19. Here the CDR3 DNA reads TGTGCCAGCAGTGGAGGGGAGGGAGATACGCAGTATTTT. Translated, it gives CASSGGEGDTQYF.